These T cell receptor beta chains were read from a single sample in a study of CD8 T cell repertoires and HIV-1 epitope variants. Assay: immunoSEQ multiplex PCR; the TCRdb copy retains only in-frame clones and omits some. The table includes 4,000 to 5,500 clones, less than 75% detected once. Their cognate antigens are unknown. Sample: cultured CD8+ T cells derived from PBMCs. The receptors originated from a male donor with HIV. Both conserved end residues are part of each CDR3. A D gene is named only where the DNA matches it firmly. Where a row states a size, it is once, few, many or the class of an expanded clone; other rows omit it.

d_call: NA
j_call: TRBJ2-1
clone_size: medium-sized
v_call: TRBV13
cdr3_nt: TGTGCCAGCAGCCCCCTCTCTGGGGGGCTCTACAATGAGCAGTTCTTC
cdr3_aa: CASSPLSGGLYNEQFF

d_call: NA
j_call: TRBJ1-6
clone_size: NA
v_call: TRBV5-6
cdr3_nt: TGTGCCAGCAGCTTATGGGAGGAGGATTCACCCCTCCACTTT
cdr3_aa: CASSLWEEDSPLHF

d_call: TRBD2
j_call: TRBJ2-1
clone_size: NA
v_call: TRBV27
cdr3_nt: TGTGCCAGCAGTTTTATAGGACTAGCGGGGGGGAATGAGCAGTTCTTC
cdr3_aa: CASSFIGLAGGNEQFF

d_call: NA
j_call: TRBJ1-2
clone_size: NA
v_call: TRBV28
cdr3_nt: TGTGCCAGCAGTTTAGGACCTAACTATGGCTACACCTTC
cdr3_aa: CASSLGPNYGYTF

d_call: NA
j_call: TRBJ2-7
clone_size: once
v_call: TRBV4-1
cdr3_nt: TGCGCCAGCAGCCACGCACAGGGAGGCCTTCACGAGCAGTACTTC
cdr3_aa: CASSHAQGGLHEQYF

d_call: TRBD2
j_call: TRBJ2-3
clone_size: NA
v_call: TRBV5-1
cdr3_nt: TGCGCCAGCAGCGCCGGGACTACCGGTGCAGATACGCAGTATTTT
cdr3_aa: CASSAGTTGADTQYF

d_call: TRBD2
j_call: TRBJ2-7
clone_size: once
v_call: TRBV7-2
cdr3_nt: TGTGCCAGCAGCGCGGGACTAGGTTCCTCCGAGCAGTACTTC
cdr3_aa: CASSAGLGSSEQYF

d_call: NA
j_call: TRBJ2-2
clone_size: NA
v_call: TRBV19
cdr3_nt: TGTGCCAGTAGTATCCTGCCAGGGGGAGGAAGGGCCAAGACCGGGGAGCTGTTTTTT
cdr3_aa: CASSILPGGGRAKTGELFF

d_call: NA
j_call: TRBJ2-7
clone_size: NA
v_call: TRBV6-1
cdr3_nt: TGTGCCAGCAGTGAGGGACAATTATACGAGCAGTACTTC
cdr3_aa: CASSEGQLYEQYF

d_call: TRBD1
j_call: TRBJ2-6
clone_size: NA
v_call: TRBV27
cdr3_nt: TGTGCCAGCAGACCGGGACAGGGGGCGAATGGGGCCAACGTCCTGACTTTC
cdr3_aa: CASRPGQGANGANVLTF

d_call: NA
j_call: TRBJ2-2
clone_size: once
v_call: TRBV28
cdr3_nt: TGTGCCAGCAGTCCACCCGGAGGGGGAAGCGACACCGGGGAGCTGTTTTTT
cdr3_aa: CASSPPGGGSDTGELFF

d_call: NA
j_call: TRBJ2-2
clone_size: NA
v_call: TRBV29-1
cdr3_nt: TGCAGCGTTGCCAGGGAGAACACCGGGGAGCTGTTTTTT
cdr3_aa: CSVARENTGELFF

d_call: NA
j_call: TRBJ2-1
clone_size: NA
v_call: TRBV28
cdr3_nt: TGTGCCAGCAGTTTGGGGGAGGCCCAAAACAATGAGCAGTTCTTC
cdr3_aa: CASSLGEAQNNEQFF

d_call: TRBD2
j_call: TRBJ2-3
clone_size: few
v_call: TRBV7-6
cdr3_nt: TGTGCCAGCAGCGGTAGCCCTAGCGGTGGGGGAGATACGCAGTATTTT
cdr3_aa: CASSGSPSGGGDTQYF

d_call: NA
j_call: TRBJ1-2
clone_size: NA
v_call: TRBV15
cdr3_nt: TGTGCCACCAGCAGAGGACAGCAATATGGCTACACCTTC
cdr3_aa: CATSRGQQYGYTF